The 5 T cell receptor beta chains presented below share a single source sample, sequenced in a study of blood T cell repertoires in COVID-19. Profiled with immunoSEQ multiplex PCR; TCRdb holds only in-frame clones, not every one. Of 90,000 to 120,000 clones listed, approximately 92% are singletons. The sample consisted of peripheral blood. The receptors were gathered from a woman aged 80 or older with acute or convalescent COVID-19.

The chain carries TRBV2 and TRBJ1-6; 9 bases match TRBD1. CDR3 length equals 15 residues. The junction had 3 bases not matched to a gene; V was cut back by 3 bases and J by 6 bases. The germline V gene encodes CDR1 SNHLY and CDR2 FYNNEI. The CDR3 is CASSDWTGANSPLHF. The CDR3 region has the DNA TGTGCCAGCAGTGATTGGACAGGGGCTAATTCACCCCTCCACTTT. The full variable domain, in which reference TRBV2 and TRBJ1-6 provide the parts outside the CDR3, is EPEVTQTPSHQVTQMGQEVILRCVPISNHLYFYWYRQILGQKVEFLVSFYNNEISEKSEIFDDQFSVERPDGSNFTLKIRSTKLEDSAMYFCASSDWTGANSPLHFGNGTRLTVT.

The V gene is TRBV7-6, the J gene TRBJ2-1; possible D gene TRBD1, 5 bases. Trimming took 5 bases from V and 14 from J, leaving 22 bases between them. Germline CDR1 is SGHVS and CDR2 is FNYEAQ. The CDR3 covers 14 residues. In DNA, the CDR3 is TGTGCCAGCAGCGCCGGACGGGCCCCACAGGTTAAGTTCTTC. It is translated as CASSAGRAPQVKFF.

The rearrangement uses TRBV6-5 and TRBJ1-2, with 10 bases identical to TRBD1. Germline V gene sequence: CDR1 MNHEY, CDR2 SVGAGI. This CDR3 comprises 16 residues. Germline trimming cut 0 bases from V and 8 bases from J; bases unmatched to any gene: 9. The CDR3 here is CASSYSAGTGASGYTF. CDR3 coding DNA: TGTGCCAGCAGTTACTCAGCCGGGACAGGGGCATCAGGCTACACCTTC.

The V gene is TRBV11-2, the J gene TRBJ1-3; 7 nucleotides line up with TRBD1. The CDR3 spans 16 residues. Trimming took 5 bases from V and 0 from J; bases not matched to a gene: 7. Looked up from germline, CDR1 is SGHAT and CDR2 is FQNNGV. CDR3 residues: CASSTPPGGSGNTIYF. The CDR3 DNA is TGTGCCAGCAGCACCCCCCCAGGGGGCTCTGGAAACACCATATATTTT.

The chain joins TRBV2 to TRBJ1-5; perhaps TRBD1 as D (6 bases). Germline loops: CDR1 SNHLY, CDR2 FYNNEI. The CDR3 loop spans 14 amino acids. V was pared by 6 bases and J by 6 bases, with 15 bases between. CDR3 region: CASRQGLVSQPQHF. CDR3 nucleotides: TGTGCCAGCAGGCAGGGGCTCGTCAGTCAGCCCCAGCATTTT.